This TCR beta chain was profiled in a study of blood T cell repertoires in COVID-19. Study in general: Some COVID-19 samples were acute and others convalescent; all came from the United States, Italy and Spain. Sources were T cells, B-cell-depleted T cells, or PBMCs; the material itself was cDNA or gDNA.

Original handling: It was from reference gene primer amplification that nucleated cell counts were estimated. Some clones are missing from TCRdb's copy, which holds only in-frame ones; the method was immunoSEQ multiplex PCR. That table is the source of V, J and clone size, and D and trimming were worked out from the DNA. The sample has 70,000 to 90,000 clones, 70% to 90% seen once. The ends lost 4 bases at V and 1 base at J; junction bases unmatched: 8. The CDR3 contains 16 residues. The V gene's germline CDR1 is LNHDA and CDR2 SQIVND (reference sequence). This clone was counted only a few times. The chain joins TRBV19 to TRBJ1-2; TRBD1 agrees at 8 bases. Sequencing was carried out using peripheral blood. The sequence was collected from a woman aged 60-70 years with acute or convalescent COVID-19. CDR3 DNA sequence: TGTGCCAGTAGTACTCGACAGGGGCCCGTTAACTATGGCTACACCTTC. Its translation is CASSTRQGPVNYGYTF.